This TCR beta chain was identified during a study of response to subunit inactivated influenza vaccine. Study-wide results and caveats: The authors offered the suggestion that each seasonal influenza vaccination recruits few new T cells.

TCRdb reanalysed the RT-PCR reads using MiXCR and keeps one entry per CDR3 protein. The repertoire holds 700,000 to 800,000 distinct CDR3 sequences, with around 20% as singletons. There are a few counts of this clonotype. What it recognizes is unknown. Sequenced material: PBMCs from blood, taken 5 days after vaccination. This receptor was taken from a man aged 50-59 years who received an inactivated influenza vaccine.

CDR3 coding DNA: TGTGCCAGTAGTATGGGAAGGGGCACTGAAGCTTTCTTT. This translates into CASSMGRGTEAFF. This chain uses TRBV19 with TRBJ1-1; TRBD1 might be the D (5 bases). V was trimmed by 3 bases and J by 4 bases, leaving 9 bases between them. Per the germline V gene, CDR1 is LNHDA and CDR2 is SQIVND (reference sequence). The CDR3 covers 13 residues. The entire variable domain, with the rest obtained from reference TRBV19 and TRBJ1-1, is as follows: DGGITQSPKYLFRKEGQNVTLSCEQNLNHDAMYWYRQDPGQGLRLIYYSQIVNDFQKGDIAEGYSVSREKKESFPLTVTSAQKNPTAFYLCASSMGRGTEAFFGQGTRLTVV.